The rows below give T cell receptor beta chains drawn from one sample of a study of blood T cells in healthy people across ages. TCRdb processed the 5' RACE reads anew with MiXCR; each CDR3 protein has one entry. The table lists roughly 1,500,000 distinct CDR3 sequences, 30% to 35% of them singletons. The sample taken for sequencing was blood. These receptors all come from a woman younger than 45 in good health. Both conserved end residues are trimmed from each CDR3. Clone size appears in some rows only: once, few, many, or a class for an expanded clone.

j_call	v_call	clone_size	cdr3_aa
TRBJ2-1	TRBV5-1	NA	ASSLAPVNNEQF
TRBJ1-1	TRBV5-1	NA	ASSLVFPVGNTEAF
TRBJ2-7	TRBV4-1	few	ASSQGVGHLHEQY
TRBJ2-3	TRBV28	many	ASSRSADTQY
TRBJ2-7	TRBV7-2	few	ASSTQGGSSYEQY
TRBJ1-1	TRBV29-1	NA	SATLGQGGTEAF
TRBJ2-1	TRBV9	NA	ASSVAWGGGGNEQF
TRBJ1-4	TRBV7-2	NA	ASSFCQGTANEKRF
TRBJ1-1	TRBV2	NA	ASSEAEEGRTEAF
TRBJ1-2	TRBV3-1	NA	TSSRRQVPVPNYGYT
TRBJ1-1	TRBV10-3	NA	AIRATGEYTEAF
TRBJ2-7	TRBV5-1	many	ASSYGLAGNYEQY
TRBJ1-5	TRBV12-3/TRBV12-4	NA	ASSWGGTSNQPQH
TRBJ1-5	TRBV2	few	ASSRRSEQPQH
TRBJ2-1	TRBV12-3/TRBV12-4	many	ASRPTTGGEQF
TRBJ2-7	TRBV27	NA	ASSFFRGTSYEQY
TRBJ2-1	TRBV20-1	few	SALGLAGAYNEQF
TRBJ1-2	TRBV20-1	few	SAREGQGEGT
TRBJ2-7	TRBV3-1	NA	ASSQGVRNYEQY
TRBJ2-3	TRBV20-1	NA	SAKRLVGGTDTQY
TRBJ2-2	TRBV6-1	NA	ASLGLAGVGELF
TRBJ1-5	TRBV29-1	few	SVRPGQPNVYQPQH
NA	TRBV7-9	NA	ASSPGQGCHEQY
TRBJ2-7	TRBV10-3	few	AISDPPGQGAYEQY
TRBJ2-3	TRBV20-1	NA	SAVGQGPDTQY
TRBJ2-1	TRBV6-5	few	ASRTKAEGYNEQF
TRBJ2-7	TRBV20-1	NA	SALPPSGSYEQY
TRBJ2-2	TRBV7-3	few	ASSLGAGNTGELF
TRBJ2-7	TRBV4-1	many	ASSQDFKAQQY
TRBJ1-2	TRBV7-3	NA	ASSLHRSGGYT
TRBJ1-2	TRBV7-2	NA	ASSLVDYT
TRBJ2-1	TRBV29-1	many	SVELGLAGNNNEQF
TRBJ2-4	TRBV20-1	NA	SARPTRSYGQY
TRBJ2-2	TRBV7-2	NA	ASSLWQATGELF
TRBJ1-6	TRBV20-1	NA	SAVTGTGYNSPLH
TRBJ1-1	TRBV9	few	ASSVGGKNTEAF
TRBJ2-7	TRBV6-1	few	ATEAGGYSEQY
TRBJ2-7	TRBV9	once	ASSVVVAGALY
TRBJ2-5	TRBV6-1	NA	ASRFTQQGQETQY
TRBJ2-1	TRBV11-2	NA	ASSPRSGASNEQF
TRBJ1-2	TRBV7-9	NA	ASSLTGGVHGYT
TRBJ1-2	TRBV30	few	AWSQTRQDYT
TRBJ2-3	TRBV10-3	few	AISSGTTKDTQY
TRBJ1-2	TRBV6-5	NA	ASSYSGAAGSFYGYT
TRBJ2-1	TRBV9	few	ASSVAPETYNEQF
TRBJ2-3	TRBV27	few	ASRAPLTDTQY
TRBJ1-1	TRBV6-1	NA	ASTPDRVAEAF
TRBJ1-2	TRBV5-6	NA	ASTHNRGAAGYT